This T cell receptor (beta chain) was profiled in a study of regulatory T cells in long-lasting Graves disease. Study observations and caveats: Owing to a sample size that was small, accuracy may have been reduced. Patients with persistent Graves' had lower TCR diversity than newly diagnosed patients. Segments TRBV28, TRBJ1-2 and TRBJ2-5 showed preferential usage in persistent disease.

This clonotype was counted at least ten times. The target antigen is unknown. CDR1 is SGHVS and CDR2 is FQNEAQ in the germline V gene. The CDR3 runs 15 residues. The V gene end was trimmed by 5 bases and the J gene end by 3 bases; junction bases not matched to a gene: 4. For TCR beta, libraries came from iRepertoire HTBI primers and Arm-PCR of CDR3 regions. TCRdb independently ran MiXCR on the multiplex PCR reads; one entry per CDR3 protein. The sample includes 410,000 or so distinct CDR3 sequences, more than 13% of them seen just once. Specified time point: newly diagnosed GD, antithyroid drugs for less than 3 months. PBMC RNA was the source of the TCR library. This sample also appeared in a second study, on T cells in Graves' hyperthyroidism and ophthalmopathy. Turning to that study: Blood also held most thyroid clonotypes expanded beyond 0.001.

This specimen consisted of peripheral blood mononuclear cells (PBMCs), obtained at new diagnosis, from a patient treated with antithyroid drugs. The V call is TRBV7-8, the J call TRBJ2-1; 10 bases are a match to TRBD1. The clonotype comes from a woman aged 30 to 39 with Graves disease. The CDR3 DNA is TGTGCCAGCAGCCAGGGACAGGGGATCTACAATGAGCAGTTCTTC. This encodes CASSQGQGIYNEQFF.